The 8 T cell receptor beta chains below all came from one sample that was sequenced in a study of blood T cell repertoires in COVID-19. Clones were sequenced by immunoSEQ multiplex PCR, and TCRdb holds only the in-frame ones, with some missing. The data show 150,000 or so clones, around four fifths seen once. Sequencing used peripheral blood. These TCRs come from a human donor in a cohort sampled during active COVID-19.

The rearrangement uses TRBV6-5 and TRBJ1-4, with 10 nucleotides matching TRBD1. The germline V gene encodes CDR1 MNHEY and CDR2 SVGAGI. This CDR3 has 15 amino acids. V shed 6 bases and J 6 bases; nucleotides not matched to a gene: 7. In nucleotides, the CDR3 is TGTGCCAGCAGGCCGGAAGGGACAGGGGATGAAAAACTGTTTTTT. Protein product: CASRPEGTGDEKLFF.

This clone has only one observation. The chain recombines TRBV5-4 with TRBJ1-6; the match to TRBD1 covers 8 bases. CDR3 length equals 15 residues. From germline, CDR1 is SGHNT and CDR2 YYREEE (reference sequence). V was pared by 4 bases and J by 8 bases, with 8 bases of the junction left unmatched. The CDR3 DNA reads TGTGCCAGCAGCGTCCGACAGGGGTTGGATTCACCCCTCCACTTT. Amino acid sequence: CASSVRQGLDSPLHF.

The gene calls are TRBV12-3 or TRBV12-4 and TRBJ2-5; D remains ambiguous. V shed 5 bases and J shed 5 bases, with 9 bases lying between them. There are 12 residues in the CDR3. The CDR3 sequence is CASSVRAETQYF. As DNA, the CDR3 is TGTGCCAGCAGTGTTCGTGCGGAGACCCAGTACTTC.

The chain uses TRBV7-2 and TRBJ1-1; a possible D gene is TRBD1 (6 bases). The V gene's germline CDR1 is SGHTA and CDR2 FQGNSA. CDR3 size: 14 residues. The ends were cut back, 4 bases at V and 4 bases at J, with 13 bases in the middle. CDR3 nucleotide sequence: TGTGCCAGCAGCTCGAACAGGGATGGCACTGAAGCTTTCTTT. Translating it yields CASSSNRDGTEAFF. Drawing the rest from reference TRBV7-2 and TRBJ1-1, the complete variable domain is GAGVSQSPSNKVTEKGKDVELRCDPISGHTALYWYRQSLGQGLEFLIYFQGNSAPDKSGLPSDRFSAERTGGSVSTLTIQRTQQEDSAVYLCASSSNRDGTEAFFGQGTRLTVV.

J is TRBJ2-7 and V is TRBV6-2 or TRBV6-3; TRBD2 matches 8 bases. V shed 6 bases and J 1 base; nucleotides not matched to a gene: 8. Germline-derived CDR1 and CDR2 are MNHEY and SVGEGT. The CDR3 runs 15 residues. CDR3 protein: CASSHLAGYSYEQYF. CDR3 in DNA: TGTGCCAGCAGCCATTTAGCGGGGTATTCCTACGAGCAGTACTTC.

The gene calls are TRBV6-6 and TRBJ2-3, with TRBD1 as a possible D gene (6 bases). Per germline, CDR1 MNHNY and CDR2 SVGAGI (reference sequence). This CDR3 region has 14 residues. Trimming took off 5 bases at V and 2 bases at J, with 11 bases between the two ends. The CDR3 DNA reads TGTGCCAGCAGTGGGGACACGAACACAGATACGCAGTATTTT. Its translation: CASSGDTNTDTQYF.

This clone appeared a single time. This chain connects TRBV14 to TRBJ1-1; TRBD1 is a possible D gene (6 bases). With 6 bases removed from V and 3 bases from J, the gap between germline ends came to 26 bases. This CDR3 spans 18 amino acids. Per the germline V gene, CDR1 is SGHDN and CDR2 is FVKESK. CDR3 sequence: CASRRSGVWGQEDTEAFF. CDR3 DNA sequence: TGTGCCAGCAGGAGAAGCGGGGTCTGGGGACAAGAGGACACTGAAGCTTTCTTT.

The V call is TRBV14, the J call TRBJ2-3; D not resolved. Trimming removed 4 bases from V and 2 bases from J, with 13 bases in between. CDR3 length: 15 amino acids. Germline V gene sequence: CDR1 SGHDN, CDR2 FVKESK. CDR3 in amino acids: CASSLLWADTDTQYF. The DNA of the CDR3 is TGTGCCAGCAGCCTATTGTGGGCAGACACAGATACGCAGTATTTT. The complete variable domain, with remaining parts taken from reference TRBV14 and TRBJ2-3, reads EAGVTQFPSHSVIEKGQTVTLRCDPISGHDNLYWYRRVMGKEIKFLLHFVKESKQDESGMPNNRFLAERTGGTYSTLKVQPAELEDSGVYFCASSLLWADTDTQYFGPGTRLTVL.